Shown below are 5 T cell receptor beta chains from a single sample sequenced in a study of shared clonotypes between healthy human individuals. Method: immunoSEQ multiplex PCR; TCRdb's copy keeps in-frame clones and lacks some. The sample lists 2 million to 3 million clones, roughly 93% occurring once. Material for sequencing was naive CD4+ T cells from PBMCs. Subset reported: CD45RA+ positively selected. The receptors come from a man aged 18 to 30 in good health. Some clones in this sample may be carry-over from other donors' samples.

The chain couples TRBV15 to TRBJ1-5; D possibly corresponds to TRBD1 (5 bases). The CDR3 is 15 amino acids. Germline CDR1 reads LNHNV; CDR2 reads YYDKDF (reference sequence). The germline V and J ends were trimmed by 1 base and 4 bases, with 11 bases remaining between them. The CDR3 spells CATSRGGHLNQPQHF. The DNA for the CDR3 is TGTGCCACCAGCAGAGGAGGACACCTAAATCAGCCCCAGCATTTT.

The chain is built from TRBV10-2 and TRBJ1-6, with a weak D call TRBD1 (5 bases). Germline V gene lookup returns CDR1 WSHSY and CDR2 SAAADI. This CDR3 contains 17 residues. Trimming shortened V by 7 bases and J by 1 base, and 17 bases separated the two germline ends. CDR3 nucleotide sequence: TGCGCCAGCACTCCAGGGTGGGGGATTTCCTATAATTCACCCCTCCACTTT. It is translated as CASTPGWGISYNSPLHF.

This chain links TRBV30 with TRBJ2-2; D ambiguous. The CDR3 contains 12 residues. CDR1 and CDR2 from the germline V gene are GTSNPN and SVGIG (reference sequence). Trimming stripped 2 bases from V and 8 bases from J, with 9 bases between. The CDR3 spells CAWSPRLGELFF. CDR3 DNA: TGTGCCTGGAGTCCTAGGCTTGGGGAGCTGTTTTTT.

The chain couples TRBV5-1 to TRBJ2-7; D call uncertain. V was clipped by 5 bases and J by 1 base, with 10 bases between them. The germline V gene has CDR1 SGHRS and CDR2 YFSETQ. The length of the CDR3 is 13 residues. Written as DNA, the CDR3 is TGCGCCAGCAGGGCCACGGTGTCCTACGAGCAGTACTTC. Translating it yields CASRATVSYEQYF. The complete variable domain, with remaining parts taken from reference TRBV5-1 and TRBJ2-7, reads KAGVTQTPRYLIKTRGQQVTLSCSPISGHRSVSWYQQTPGQGLQFLFEYFSETQRNKGNFPGRFSGRQFSNSRSEMNVSTLELGDSALYLCASRATVSYEQYFGPGTRLTVT.

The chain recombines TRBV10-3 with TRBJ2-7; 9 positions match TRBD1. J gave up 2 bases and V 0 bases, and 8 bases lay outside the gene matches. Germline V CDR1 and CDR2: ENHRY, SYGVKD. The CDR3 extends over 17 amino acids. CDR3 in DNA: TGTGCCATCAGTGAGTCGTTACCGGGACAGGGCACCTACGAGCAGTACTTC. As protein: CAISESLPGQGTYEQYF.